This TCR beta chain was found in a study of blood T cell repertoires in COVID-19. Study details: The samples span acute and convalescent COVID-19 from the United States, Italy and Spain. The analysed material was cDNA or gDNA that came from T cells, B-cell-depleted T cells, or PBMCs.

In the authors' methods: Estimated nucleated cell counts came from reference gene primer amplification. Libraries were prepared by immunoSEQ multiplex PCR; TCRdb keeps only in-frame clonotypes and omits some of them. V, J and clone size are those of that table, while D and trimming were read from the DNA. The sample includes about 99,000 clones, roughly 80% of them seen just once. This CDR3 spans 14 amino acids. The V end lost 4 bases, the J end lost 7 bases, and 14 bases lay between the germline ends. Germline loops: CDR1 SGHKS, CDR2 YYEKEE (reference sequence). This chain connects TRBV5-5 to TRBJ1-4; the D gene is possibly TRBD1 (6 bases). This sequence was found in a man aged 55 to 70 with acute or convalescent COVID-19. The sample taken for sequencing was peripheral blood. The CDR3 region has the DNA TGTGCCAGCAGCCCCTGGACAGCGGCTGAAAAACTGTTTTTT. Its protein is CASSPWTAAEKLFF.